This paragraph covers one T cell receptor beta chain sequence. The CDR3 contains 15 residues. Germline lookup yields CDR1 ENHRY and CDR2 SYGVKD. V gave up 8 bases and J gave up 3 bases, with 17 bases separating them. This specimen belongs to a study of shared clonotypes between healthy human individuals. Background on the study: Donors consisted of a couple of women and three men between 18 and 49.

Clones were read by immunoSEQ multiplex PCR, and TCRdb kept only the in-frame ones, dropping some. The table lists about 380,000 clones, roughly 96% of them singletons. The receptor was derived from a man in his thirties or forties in good health. The specimen sequenced was memory CD8+ T cells sorted from blood. Indicated subset: CD45RO+ cells pooled with CCR7-negative TemRA cells. The chain carries TRBV10-3 and TRBJ1-5, with D unresolved. In DNA form, the CDR3 reads TGTGCCATCCCTCGGTTAGGCAAAGACAATCAGCCCCAGCATTTT. Its protein product is CAIPRLGKDNQPQHF.